This T cell receptor (beta chain) was sequenced during a study of blood T cell repertoires in COVID-19. Repertoires were generated with immunoSEQ multiplex PCR, while TCRdb's copy carries only in-frame clones and drops some. The table has 200,000 or so clones, more than 80% seen once. This receptor was taken from a woman aged 18-30 years who had recovered from COVID-19. The sample was PBMCs or T cells enriched from blood (not recorded which).

The CDR3 DNA is TGTGCCAGCAGCAGCCGCCGATGGACAGGGCGCTACGAGCAGTACTTC. It specifies CASSSRRWTGRYEQYF. This chain uses TRBV28 with TRBJ2-7; 8 positions match TRBD1. The CDR3 length is 16 residues. CDR1 and CDR2 (germline): MDHEN, SYDVKM. V was clipped by 6 bases and J by 3 bases; unmatched bases: 13. Based on the CDR3 plus reference TRBV28 and TRBJ2-7, the full variable domain is DVKVTQSSRYLVKRTGEKVFLECVQDMDHENMFWYRQDPGLGLRLIYFSYDVKMKEKGDIPEGYSVSREKKERFSLILESASTNQTSMYLCASSSRRWTGRYEQYFGPGTRLTVT.